A selection of T cell receptor beta chains follows, all from one sample in a study of naive and memory T cell subsets. TCRdb called the UMI-ligation and nested PCR reads again in MiXCR, with one record for every CDR3 protein. Altogether tens of thousands of distinct CDR3 sequences are present, approximately 11% being singletons, with the ten largest covering around 4.2%. The material sequenced was skin, taken from a tuberculin skin test site. The source of these receptors is an adult in good health. Both conserved end residues are part of each CDR3. A D gene is named only where the DNA matches it firmly. Size is omitted from some rows. Given values are once, few, many or a class for expanded clones.

cdr3_length: 15
d_call: TRBD2
j_call: TRBJ2-1
clone_size: many
v_call: TRBV7-2
cdr3_aa: CASSLVAGTYNEQFF
cdr3_nt: TGTGCCAGCAGCCTCGTAGCGGGGACTTACAATGAGCAGTTCTTC

cdr3_length: 14
d_call: TRBD1
j_call: TRBJ2-1
clone_size: few
v_call: TRBV29-1
cdr3_aa: CSVSLRGQYNEQFF
cdr3_nt: TGCAGCGTTTCACTTCGGGGACAGTACAATGAGCAGTTCTTC

cdr3_length: 17
d_call: TRBD2
j_call: TRBJ2-1
clone_size: few
v_call: TRBV2
cdr3_aa: CASSEGRTSGVRGEQFF
cdr3_nt: TGTGCCAGCAGTGAAGGCCGGACTAGCGGGGTGAGGGGTGAGCAGTTCTTC

cdr3_length: 15
d_call: -
j_call: TRBJ2-7
clone_size: -
v_call: TRBV4-2
cdr3_aa: CASSQGHQMSYEQYF
cdr3_nt: TGTGCCAGCAGCCAAGGCCACCAGATGTCCTACGAGCAGTACTTC

cdr3_length: 13
d_call: -
j_call: TRBJ1-1
clone_size: -
v_call: TRBV11-1
cdr3_aa: CASSPRANTEAFF
cdr3_nt: TGTGCCAGCAGCCCAAGGGCAAACACTGAAGCTTTCTTT

cdr3_length: 11
d_call: -
j_call: TRBJ1-1
clone_size: few
v_call: TRBV20-1
cdr3_aa: CSASPNTEAFF
cdr3_nt: TGCAGTGCTAGCCCGAACACTGAAGCTTTCTTT

cdr3_length: 17
d_call: TRBD2
j_call: TRBJ2-2
clone_size: many
v_call: TRBV6-5
cdr3_aa: CASSYEGLAGGTGELFF
cdr3_nt: TGTGCCAGCAGTTACGAAGGACTAGCGGGGGGGACCGGGGAGCTGTTTTTT

cdr3_length: 15
d_call: TRBD1
j_call: TRBJ1-2
clone_size: few
v_call: TRBV28
cdr3_aa: CASSLLGGQSYGYTF
cdr3_nt: TGTGCCAGCAGTTTATTGGGGGGACAGTCTTATGGCTACACCTTC

cdr3_length: 15
d_call: TRBD2
j_call: TRBJ2-1
clone_size: few
v_call: TRBV7-9
cdr3_aa: CASSLTSGSNNEQFF
cdr3_nt: TGTGCCAGCAGCTTGACTAGCGGGAGCAACAATGAGCAGTTCTTC

cdr3_length: 15
d_call: -
j_call: TRBJ2-1
clone_size: many
v_call: TRBV11-2
cdr3_aa: CASSGIGSSYNEQFF
cdr3_nt: TGTGCCAGCAGCGGTATAGGGAGCTCCTACAATGAGCAGTTCTTC

cdr3_length: 12
d_call: -
j_call: TRBJ2-1
clone_size: many
v_call: TRBV7-9
cdr3_aa: CASRTMSNEQFF
cdr3_nt: TGTGCCAGCAGGACCATGTCTAATGAGCAGTTCTTC

cdr3_length: 15
d_call: -
j_call: TRBJ2-7
clone_size: few
v_call: TRBV29-1
cdr3_aa: CSVDLEGSPLREQYF
cdr3_nt: TGCAGCGTTGACCTTGAGGGGTCCCCCTTACGAGAGCAGTACTTC

cdr3_length: 16
d_call: TRBD1
j_call: TRBJ2-7
clone_size: -
v_call: TRBV7-9
cdr3_aa: CASSSPGQGTSYEQYF
cdr3_nt: TGTGCCAGCAGCTCACCGGGACAGGGGACGTCCTACGAGCAGTACTTC

cdr3_length: 14
d_call: -
j_call: TRBJ1-4
clone_size: few
v_call: TRBV10-2
cdr3_aa: CASSGTGVNEKLFF
cdr3_nt: TGCGCCAGCAGTGGTACGGGCGTTAATGAAAAACTGTTTTTT

cdr3_length: 12
d_call: -
j_call: TRBJ1-1
clone_size: many
v_call: TRBV6-5
cdr3_aa: CASSDSGSEAFF
cdr3_nt: TGTGCCAGCAGTGACTCAGGCAGTGAAGCTTTCTTT

cdr3_length: 13
d_call: -
j_call: TRBJ1-4
clone_size: -
v_call: TRBV4-1
cdr3_aa: CASSQAIGEKLFF
cdr3_nt: TGCGCCAGCAGCCAAGCGATTGGTGAAAAACTGTTTTTT

cdr3_length: 16
d_call: TRBD2
j_call: TRBJ2-7
clone_size: many
v_call: TRBV4-2
cdr3_aa: CASSQSKGAGDYEQYF
cdr3_nt: TGTGCCAGCAGCCAATCAAAAGGAGCGGGGGACTACGAGCAGTACTTC

cdr3_length: 16
d_call: TRBD1
j_call: TRBJ2-4
clone_size: -
v_call: TRBV11-2
cdr3_aa: CASSPTRAGGGNIQYF
cdr3_nt: TGTGCCAGCAGCCCGACTCGGGCAGGGGGCGGCAACATTCAGTACTTC

cdr3_length: 14
d_call: TRBD2
j_call: TRBJ2-1
clone_size: many
v_call: TRBV20-1
cdr3_aa: CSAGSGRAYNEQFF
cdr3_nt: TGCAGTGCTGGTAGCGGGAGGGCCTACAATGAGCAGTTCTTC

cdr3_length: 13
d_call: -
j_call: TRBJ1-1
clone_size: -
v_call: TRBV7-9
cdr3_aa: CASSWKGGGQAFF
cdr3_nt: TGTGCCAGCAGCTGGAAGGGCGGCGGACAAGCTTTCTTT

cdr3_length: 14
d_call: -
j_call: TRBJ2-1
clone_size: many
v_call: TRBV7-6
cdr3_aa: CASSLAATYNEQFF
cdr3_nt: TGTGCCAGCAGCTTAGCGGCAACCTACAATGAGCAGTTCTTC

cdr3_length: 14
d_call: TRBD1
j_call: TRBJ1-1
clone_size: -
v_call: TRBV11-3
cdr3_aa: CASKLHQGGTEAFF
cdr3_nt: TGTGCCAGCAAACTTCATCAGGGGGGGACTGAAGCTTTCTTT

cdr3_length: 15
d_call: TRBD2
j_call: TRBJ2-7
clone_size: -
v_call: TRBV20-1
cdr3_aa: CSARPRLAGRDEQYF
cdr3_nt: TGCAGTGCCCGACCCCGACTAGCGGGAAGGGACGAGCAGTACTTC

cdr3_length: 13
d_call: -
j_call: TRBJ1-2
clone_size: -
v_call: TRBV11-2
cdr3_aa: CASSREGNYGYTF
cdr3_nt: TGTGCCAGCAGCCGGGAGGGGAACTATGGCTACACCTTC

cdr3_length: 15
d_call: TRBD2
j_call: TRBJ2-3
clone_size: -
v_call: TRBV18
cdr3_aa: CASSPQAGGTDTQYF
cdr3_nt: TGTGCCAGCTCCCCCCAGGCGGGGGGCACAGATACGCAGTATTTT

cdr3_length: 14
d_call: TRBD1
j_call: TRBJ1-4
clone_size: many
v_call: TRBV7-6
cdr3_aa: CASSSGTGNEKLFF
cdr3_nt: TGTGCCAGCAGTAGCGGGACAGGGAATGAAAAACTGTTTTTT

cdr3_length: 13
d_call: TRBD1
j_call: TRBJ2-7
clone_size: many
v_call: TRBV3-1
cdr3_aa: CASSQQGEVEQYF
cdr3_nt: TGTGCCAGCAGCCAACAGGGGGAAGTGGAGCAGTACTTC

cdr3_length: 16
d_call: -
j_call: TRBJ2-1
clone_size: many
v_call: TRBV3-1
cdr3_aa: CASSQVLGNSYNEQFF
cdr3_nt: TGTGCCAGCAGCCAAGTTTTAGGCAACTCCTACAATGAGCAGTTCTTC

cdr3_length: 17
d_call: -
j_call: TRBJ2-5
clone_size: -
v_call: TRBV7-2
cdr3_aa: CASSPGAGQGVGETQYF
cdr3_nt: TGTGCCAGCAGCCCGGGAGCGGGACAAGGCGTTGGAGAGACCCAGTACTTC

cdr3_length: 15
d_call: -
j_call: TRBJ2-6
clone_size: many
v_call: TRBV7-3
cdr3_aa: CASRLGGSGANVLTF
cdr3_nt: TGTGCCAGCAGGTTAGGGGGCTCTGGGGCCAACGTCCTGACTTTC

cdr3_length: 15
d_call: -
j_call: TRBJ2-5
clone_size: -
v_call: TRBV12-3/TRBV12-4
cdr3_aa: CASSLSLSYQETQYF
cdr3_nt: TGTGCCAGCAGTTTGAGTCTATCGTACCAAGAGACCCAGTACTTC

cdr3_length: 17
d_call: TRBD2
j_call: TRBJ2-1
clone_size: many
v_call: TRBV7-9
cdr3_aa: CASSFSTGTSVINEQFF
cdr3_nt: TGTGCCAGCAGCTTTTCTACCGGGACTAGTGTCATAAATGAGCAGTTCTTC

cdr3_length: 16
d_call: -
j_call: TRBJ2-1
clone_size: many
v_call: TRBV20-1
cdr3_aa: CSARAAGVGGYNEQFF
cdr3_nt: TGCAGTGCTAGAGCGGCAGGGGTGGGGGGCTACAATGAGCAGTTCTTC

cdr3_length: 15
d_call: -
j_call: TRBJ1-2
clone_size: -
v_call: TRBV12-3/TRBV12-4
cdr3_aa: CASSFPETGIYGDTF
cdr3_nt: TGTGCCAGCAGTTTCCCCGAGACTGGGATCTATGGCGACACCTTC